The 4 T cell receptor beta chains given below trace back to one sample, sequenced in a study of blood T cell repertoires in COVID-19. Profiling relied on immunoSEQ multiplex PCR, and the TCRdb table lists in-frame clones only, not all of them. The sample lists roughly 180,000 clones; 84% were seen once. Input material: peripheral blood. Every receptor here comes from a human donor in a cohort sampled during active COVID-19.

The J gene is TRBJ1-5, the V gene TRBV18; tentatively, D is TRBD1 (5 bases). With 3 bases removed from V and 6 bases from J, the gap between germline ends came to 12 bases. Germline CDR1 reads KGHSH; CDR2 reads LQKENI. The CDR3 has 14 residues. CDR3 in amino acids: CASSPSRGFQPQHF. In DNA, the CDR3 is TGTGCCAGCTCACCGTCTCGGGGGTTTCAGCCCCAGCATTTT.

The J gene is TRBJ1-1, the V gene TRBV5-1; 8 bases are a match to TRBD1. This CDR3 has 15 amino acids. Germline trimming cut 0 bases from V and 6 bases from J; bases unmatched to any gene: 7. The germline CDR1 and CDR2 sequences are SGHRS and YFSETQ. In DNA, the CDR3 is TGCGCCAGCAGCTTGGCCCAGGGGGCATTACCTGAAGCTTTCTTT. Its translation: CASSLAQGALPEAFF.

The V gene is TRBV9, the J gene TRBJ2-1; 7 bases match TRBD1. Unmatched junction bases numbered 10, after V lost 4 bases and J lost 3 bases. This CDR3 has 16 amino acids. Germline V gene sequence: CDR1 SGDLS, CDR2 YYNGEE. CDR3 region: CASSPMKGALYNEQFF. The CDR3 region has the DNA TGTGCCAGCAGCCCTATGAAGGGGGCCCTCTACAATGAGCAGTTCTTC. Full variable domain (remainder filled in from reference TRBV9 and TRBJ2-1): DSGVTQTPKHLITATGQRVTLRCSPRSGDLSVYWYQQSLDQGLQFLIQYYNGEERAKGNILERFSAQQFPDLHSELNLSSLELGDSALYFCASSPMKGALYNEQFFGPGTRLTVL.

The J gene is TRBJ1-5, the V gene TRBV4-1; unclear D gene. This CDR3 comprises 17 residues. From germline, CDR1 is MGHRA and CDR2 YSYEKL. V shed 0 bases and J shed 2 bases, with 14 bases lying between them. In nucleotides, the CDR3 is TGCGCCAGCAGCCAAGATAGCGGGCAGATTGGCAATCAGCCCCAGCATTTT. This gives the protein CASSQDSGQIGNQPQHF.